Below, 20 T cell receptor beta chains from the same sample are listed, as sequenced in a study of blood T cell repertoires in COVID-19 (TCRdb year 2020). The library was made by the immunoSEQ multiplex PCR assay. This is the immuneACCESS table as TCRdb keeps it, with only in-frame sequences that have V and J called. A part of the clones is gone; compared with another copy, unresolved V genes explain less than half, and the rest is unexplained. The sample table shows tens of thousands of clones, and roughly 76% are seen once. The leading ten clones occupy about 4.2% of the sample. Sequences were obtained from peripheral blood. Every receptor here comes from a woman between 45 and 60 years old with acute or convalescent COVID-19.

The chain recombines TRBV7-9 with TRBJ1-4; D is uncertain. Germline-derived CDR1 and CDR2 are SEHNR and FQNEAQ (reference sequence). The V end lost 5 bases, the J end lost 6 bases, and 19 bases lay between the germline ends. This CDR3 is built from 16 residues. The CDR3 loop reads CASSVPKAGLDEKLFF. DNA of the CDR3: TGTGCCAGCAGCGTCCCTAAGGCGGGGTTGGATGAAAAACTGTTTTTT.

This rearrangement joins TRBV13 to TRBJ2-2, with 9 nucleotides matching TRBD2. The V and J ends lost 4 bases and 7 bases, in that order; junction bases with no gene match: 10. The CDR3 loop spans 16 amino acids. From germline, CDR1 is PRHDT and CDR2 FYEKMQ (reference sequence). CDR3 amino acids: CASSSHSGGRGGELFF. CDR3 sequence (DNA): TGTGCCAGCAGCTCCCACAGCGGGGGGAGAGGCGGGGAGCTGTTTTTT.

The chain uses TRBV28 and TRBJ2-1; D is unresolved. Germline V CDR1 and CDR2: MDHEN, SYDVKM. V lost 2 bases to trimming and J lost 2 bases, with 10 bases between them. The CDR3 has 15 amino acids. CDR3 loop: CASSLVGSAYNEQFF. The CDR3 DNA follows: TGTGCCAGCAGTTTAGTCGGCAGCGCCTACAATGAGCAGTTCTTC. Supplemented by reference TRBV28 and TRBJ2-1, the full variable domain reads DVKVTQSSRYLVKRTGEKVFLECVQDMDHENMFWYRQDPGLGLRLIYFSYDVKMKEKGDIPEGYSVSREKKERFSLILESASTNQTSMYLCASSLVGSAYNEQFFGPGTRLTVL.

The V gene is TRBV3-1 (or the pseudogene TRBV3-2), the J gene TRBJ1-2; unclear D gene. Per the germline V gene, CDR1 is LGHDT and CDR2 is YNNKEL (reference sequence). The CDR3 length is 13 residues. Trimming took 4 bases from V and 6 from J, leaving 12 bases between them. The CDR3 region is CASSLLSRDGYTF. The CDR3 region has the DNA TGTGCCAGCAGCCTCCTGAGTCGCGATGGCTACACCTTC.

This clone has a single count. This chain joins TRBV19 and TRBJ1-3; TRBD1 matches at 10 bases. J gave up 4 bases and V 3 bases, and 12 bases lay outside the gene matches. Germline CDR1 and CDR2: LNHDA and SQIVND (reference sequence). The CDR3 has 18 residues. This CDR3 reads CASSIERRQGARGNTIYF. CDR3 nucleotide sequence: TGTGCCAGTAGTATCGAACGAAGACAGGGGGCAAGAGGAAACACCATATATTTT.

CDR3 sequence reads: CASSLSDGVNEKLFF. The CDR3 region has the DNA TGCGCCAGCAGCCTCTCGGACGGGGTTAATGAAAAACTGTTTTTT. The gene calls are TRBV4-1 and TRBJ1-4; D call uncertain. The germline gives CDR1 MGHRA, CDR2 YSYEKL. There are 15 residues in the CDR3. Trimming removed 4 bases at V and 4 bases at J, with 13 bases between.

This clone was seen a few times. The rearrangement links TRBV24-1 to TRBJ2-5; possibly TRBD1 for D (5 bases). Germline lookup yields CDR1 KGHDR and CDR2 SFDVKD. This CDR3 is 12 amino acids long. The ends were cut back, 9 bases at V and 2 bases at J, with 9 bases in the middle. The CDR3 coding sequence is TGTGCCACCTCAGGGCTACAAGAGACCCAGTACTTC. Translating it yields CATSGLQETQYF.

This chain connects TRBV6-5 to TRBJ2-2; 8 bases map to TRBD1. The CDR3 consists of 15 residues. V lost 6 bases to trimming and J lost 7 bases; unmatched junction nucleotides: 10. The germline V gene has CDR1 MNHEY and CDR2 SVGAGI. The CDR3 here is CASSRGTGWNGELFF. The CDR3 DNA sequence: TGTGCCAGCAGCCGCGGGACAGGATGGAACGGGGAGCTGTTTTTT.

The rearrangement joins TRBV18 to TRBJ1-3, with D perhaps matching TRBD1 (5 bases). Germline CDR1 reads KGHSH; CDR2 reads LQKENI. The length of the CDR3 is 15 residues. Trimming left V 5 bases short and J 0 bases short, with 11 bases between. The CDR3 nucleotides read TGTGCCAGCTCAGGATCCAGGGACTCTGGAAACACCATATATTTT. Amino acid sequence: CASSGSRDSGNTIYF.

As DNA, the CDR3 is TGTGCCAGCAGCTTAGACTTCGGGTCCGCTGAAGCTTTCTTT. This encodes CASSLDFGSAEAFF. This rearrangement joins TRBV7-9 to TRBJ1-1; D not resolved. This CDR3 has 14 residues. V lost 1 base and J lost 6, with 12 bases in between. Per germline, CDR1 SEHNR and CDR2 FQNEAQ (reference sequence).

This chain connects TRBV28 to TRBJ1-6; 8 bases map to TRBD1. Germline values: CDR1 MDHEN, CDR2 SYDVKM. The J segment lost 7 bases and the V segment lost 3 bases, leaving 5 bases of the junction unmatched. The CDR3 contains 15 residues. The CDR3 DNA sequence: TGTGCCAGCAGTTTGCCAGGGGGCGGGAATTCACCCCTCCACTTT. Protein product: CASSLPGGGNSPLHF. Looking up the rest from reference TRBV28 and TRBJ1-6 gives the full variable domain: DVKVTQSSRYLVKRTGEKVFLECVQDMDHENMFWYRQDPGLGLRLIYFSYDVKMKEKGDIPEGYSVSREKKERFSLILESASTNQTSMYLCASSLPGGGNSPLHFGNGTRLTVT.

This rearrangement joins TRBV5-1 to TRBJ1-1; the match to TRBD1 covers 8 bases. In germline, CDR1 is SGHRS, CDR2 YFSETQ. V lost 6 bases to trimming and J lost 1 base; unmatched junction nucleotides: 5. The CDR3 runs to 14 residues. The CDR3: CASNTGGTNTEAFF. The CDR3, as DNA: TGCGCCAGCAATACAGGGGGAACGAACACTGAAGCTTTCTTT.

The rearrangement joins TRBV5-1 to TRBJ2-2; 9 nucleotides align to TRBD1. Germline V gene lookup returns CDR1 SGHRS and CDR2 YFSETQ. The CDR3 is made up of 17 amino acids. V trimming: 4 bases; J trimming: 4 bases; junction bases outside the gene matches: 11. In DNA, the CDR3 is TGCGCCAGCAGCATACAACCGGGACAGGGTGTCACCGGGGAGCTGTTTTTT. This gives the protein CASSIQPGQGVTGELFF.

CDR3 DNA sequence: TGTGCCAGCAGAGCAGGAGCAGGGACTGAAGCTTTCTTT. Translated, it gives CASRAGAGTEAFF. The V and J genes are TRBV28 and TRBJ1-1, with D tentatively TRBD1 (5 bases). The germline gives CDR1 MDHEN, CDR2 SYDVKM. CDR3 length: 13 amino acids. V was trimmed by 6 bases and J by 5 bases, leaving 13 bases between them.

This chain connects TRBV27 to TRBJ2-3; possibly TRBD1 for D (6 bases). The CDR3 loop spans 15 amino acids. Germline CDR1 and CDR2: MNHEY and SMNVEV (reference sequence). V was pared by 2 bases and J by 1 base, with 10 bases between. This chain's CDR3 is CASSLKGVRTDTQYF. For the CDR3, the DNA is TGTGCCAGCAGTTTAAAGGGGGTTCGCACAGATACGCAGTATTTT.

The chain carries TRBV5-6 and TRBJ2-3; 9 bases map to TRBD1. Germline assignment: CDR1 SGHDT and CDR2 YYEEEE. The CDR3 runs 14 residues. V trimming: 4 bases; J trimming: 7 bases; junction bases outside the gene matches: 7. The chain's CDR3 is CASSRDRERYTQYF. CDR3 sequence (DNA): TGTGCCAGCAGCCGGGACAGGGAGAGGTATACGCAGTATTTT.

This clone occurred once. The chain employs TRBV19 and TRBJ1-5; 9 bases fit TRBD1. Germline CDR1 is LNHDA and CDR2 is SQIVND (reference sequence). J lost 5 bases, V lost 4 bases, and 6 bases had no gene match. The CDR3 contains 15 residues. In nucleotides, the CDR3 is TGTGCCAGTAGTAGTGCCCGGGACAGGGATCAGCCCCAGCATTTT. Translation gives CASSSARDRDQPQHF.

The V call is TRBV19, the J call TRBJ1-1; 7 bases agree with TRBD1. The length of the CDR3 is 15 residues. Germline assignment: CDR1 LNHDA and CDR2 SQIVND (reference sequence). Trimming at V came to 4 bases and at J to 5 bases, leaving 10 bases not matched to a gene. This chain's CDR3 is CASSTLQGSKTEAFF. The CDR3 DNA reads TGTGCCAGTAGTACTTTACAGGGGAGTAAGACTGAAGCTTTCTTT. The full variable domain, rest sourced from reference TRBV19 and TRBJ1-1, is DGGITQSPKYLFRKEGQNVTLSCEQNLNHDAMYWYRQDPGQGLRLIYYSQIVNDFQKGDIAEGYSVSREKKESFPLTVTSAQKNPTAFYLCASSTLQGSKTEAFFGQGTRLTVV.

This clone was seen only once. The chain joins TRBV12-3 or TRBV12-4 to TRBJ1-1; D is unresolved. Trimming removed 6 bases at V and 1 base at J, with 6 bases between. This CDR3 comprises 12 residues. CDR3 nucleotides: TGTGCCAGCAGCCGCGGGAACACTGAAGCTTTCTTT. It yields the protein CASSRGNTEAFF.

The chain combines TRBV29-1 with TRBJ1-1, with TRBD1 matching over 8 bases. Germline assignment: CDR1 SQVTM and CDR2 ANQGSEA. Germline trimming cut 8 bases from V and 4 bases from J; bases unmatched to any gene: 6. The CDR3 runs 12 residues. CDR3 residues: CSSRTGITEAFF. The DNA of the CDR3 is TGCAGCTCTAGGACAGGGATCACTGAAGCTTTCTTT.